These 11 T cell receptor beta chains originate from one sample sequenced in a study of Graves' ophthalmopathy and Graves' hyperthyroidism. RNA served as the template for amplifying TCR beta CDR3 regions. RT-PCR was first run with HTBI primers, then multiplex PCR in a second round. TCRdb re-derived calls from the multiplex PCR reads in MiXCR, one entry per CDR3 protein. The sample contains approximately 1.2 million distinct CDR3 sequences, 36% of which appear only once. Source material: peripheral blood or thyroid tissue (not recorded which). These receptors were obtained from an adult man with Graves' hyperthyroidism.

The chain has TRBV7-2 and TRBJ2-7; D uncertain. CDR3 length equals 14 residues. Germline values: CDR1 SGHTA, CDR2 FQGNSA. V was trimmed by 1 base and J by 3 bases, leaving 10 bases between them. CDR3 amino acids: CASSLDGLDYEQYF. The DNA for the CDR3 is TGTGCCAGCAGCTTAGACGGGTTGGACTACGAGCAGTACTTC.

At least ten counts were recorded for this clonotype. The genes are TRBV7-2 and TRBJ2-5; D is uncertain. The germline V gene has CDR1 SGHTA and CDR2 FQGNSA. Trimming stripped 3 bases from V and 0 bases from J, with 8 bases between. This CDR3 has 14 amino acids. CDR3 sequence (DNA): TGTGCCAGCAGCTTCCCGAGGTACCAAGAGACCCAGTACTTC. Its protein product is CASSFPRYQETQYF.

This clonotype has at least ten counts. The V and J genes are TRBV7-8 and TRBJ1-5; D perhaps matches TRBD1 (5 bases). The CDR3 length is 16 residues. Trimming took 1 base from V and 2 from J, leaving 12 bases between them. Germline CDR1 SGHVS, CDR2 FQNEAQ. CDR3 bases: TGTGCCAGCAGCTTAGTCCGGGGCGCGGGCAATCAGCCCCAGCATTTT. As protein: CASSLVRGAGNQPQHF.

This clonotype has just a few counts. This chain links TRBV10-3 with TRBJ1-2, with 10 bases aligning to TRBD1. Looked up from germline, CDR1 is ENHRY and CDR2 is SYGVKD. The CDR3 runs 13 residues. The ends lost 4 bases at V and 8 bases at J; junction bases unmatched: 4. CDR3 amino acids: CAISGDRGVGYTF. The CDR3 nucleotides read TGTGCCATCAGTGGGGACAGGGGAGTCGGCTACACCTTC.

The table lists this clonotype with many counts. The chain couples TRBV2 to TRBJ2-5; no clear D. The CDR3 loop spans 14 amino acids. V was trimmed by 6 bases and J by 0 bases, leaving 11 bases between them. Germline values: CDR1 SNHLY, CDR2 FYNNEI. The CDR3 nucleotides read TGTGCCAGCAGACCGACTCCGAACCAAGAGACCCAGTACTTC. Protein product: CASRPTPNQETQYF.

A few counts support this clonotype. It may be a read error: a sequence one base away is much more abundant. The chain is built from TRBV7-2 and TRBJ1-1, with unresolved D. V was cut by 5 bases and J by 4 bases, with 11 bases left in between. Germline V gene sequence: CDR1 SGHTA, CDR2 FQGNSA. CDR3 length: 13 residues. In DNA, the CDR3 is TGTGCCAGCAGCGCCGCGGTCGGCACTGAAGCTTTCTTT. Translating gives CASSAAVGTEAFF.

This clonotype showed up many times. The chain couples TRBV10-3 to TRBJ2-7; 7 bases align to TRBD2. CDR1 ENHRY and CDR2 SYGVKD come from the germline V gene. There are 15 residues in the CDR3. V was clipped by 4 bases and J by 2 bases; unmatched bases: 8. The CDR3, as DNA: TGTGCCATCAGTGGCAGCCGGGGGGTGGCCTACGAGCAGTACTTC. It codes for CAISGSRGVAYEQYF.

This clonotype has only a few counts. The genes are TRBV6-1 and TRBJ2-7; TRBD1 aligns across 7 bases. J lost 5 bases, V lost 3 bases, and 10 bases had no gene match. Germline CDR1 reads MNHNS; CDR2 reads SASEGT. This CDR3 contains 15 residues. The CDR3 nucleotides are TGTGCCAGCAGTGACCCAACCGGGACAGCCGACGAGCAGTACTTC. Its translation is CASSDPTGTADEQYF.

This clonotype occurred many times. The chain uses TRBV29-1 and TRBJ2-2, with 8 bases fitting TRBD2. J lost 7 bases, V lost 5 bases, and 3 bases had no gene match. Germline loops: CDR1 SQVTM, CDR2 ANQGSEA. The CDR3 has 12 amino acids. The CDR3 loop is CSVRLASGELFF. The CDR3 region has the DNA TGCAGCGTTAGACTAGCGAGCGGGGAGCTGTTTTTT.

This clonotype has a single count. A read error is possible here, since a much larger clone lies one base away. This sequence joins TRBV10-2 and TRBJ1-5; D not resolved. The CDR3 consists of 13 residues. Germline V gene lookup returns CDR1 WSHSY and CDR2 SAAADI. This CDR3 is CVSSYQTNQPQHF. Written as DNA, the CDR3 is TGTGTCAGCAGTTACCAAACTAATCAGCCCCAGCATTTT.

The chain links TRBV6-5 to TRBJ1-2; D ambiguous. Germline V lookup: CDR1 MNHEY, CDR2 SVGAGI. The CDR3 sequence is 13 residues long. The V end lost 2 bases, the J end lost 4 bases, and 8 bases lay between the germline ends. This chain's CDR3 is CASSYSQPYGYTF. The CDR3 region has the DNA TGTGCCAGCAGTTACAGTCAACCCTATGGCTACACCTTC.